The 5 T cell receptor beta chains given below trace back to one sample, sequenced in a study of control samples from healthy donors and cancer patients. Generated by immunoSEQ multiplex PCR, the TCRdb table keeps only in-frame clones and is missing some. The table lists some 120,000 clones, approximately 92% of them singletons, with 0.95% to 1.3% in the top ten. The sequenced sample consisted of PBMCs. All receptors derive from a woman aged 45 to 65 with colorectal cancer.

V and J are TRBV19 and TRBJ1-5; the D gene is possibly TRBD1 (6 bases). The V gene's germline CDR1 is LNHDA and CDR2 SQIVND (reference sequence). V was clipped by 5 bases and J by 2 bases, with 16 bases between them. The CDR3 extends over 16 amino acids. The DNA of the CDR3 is TGTGCCAGTAGTCTTCCGGGGGCGACGGGCAATCAGCCCCAGCATTTT. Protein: CASSLPGATGNQPQHF.

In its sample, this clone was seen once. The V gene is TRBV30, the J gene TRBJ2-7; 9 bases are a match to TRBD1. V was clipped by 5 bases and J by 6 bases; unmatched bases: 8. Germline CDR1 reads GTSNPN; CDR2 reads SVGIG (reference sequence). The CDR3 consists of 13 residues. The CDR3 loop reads CAWRRDRVGEQYF. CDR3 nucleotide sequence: TGTGCCTGGCGGCGGGACAGGGTGGGCGAGCAGTACTTC.

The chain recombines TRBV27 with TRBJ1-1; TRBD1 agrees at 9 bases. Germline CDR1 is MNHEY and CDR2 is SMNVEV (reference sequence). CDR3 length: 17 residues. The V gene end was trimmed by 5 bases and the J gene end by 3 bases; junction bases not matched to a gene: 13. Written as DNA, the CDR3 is TGTGCCAGCAGTCCCACAGGGGGCAGATTTAGCGACACTGAAGCTTTCTTT. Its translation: CASSPTGGRFSDTEAFF.

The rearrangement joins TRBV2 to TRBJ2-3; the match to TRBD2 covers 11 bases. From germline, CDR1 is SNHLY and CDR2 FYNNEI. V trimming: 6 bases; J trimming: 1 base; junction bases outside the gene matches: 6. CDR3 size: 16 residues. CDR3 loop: CASRRLAGRGTDTQYF. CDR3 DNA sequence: TGTGCCAGCAGGCGACTAGCGGGACGGGGCACAGATACGCAGTATTTT.

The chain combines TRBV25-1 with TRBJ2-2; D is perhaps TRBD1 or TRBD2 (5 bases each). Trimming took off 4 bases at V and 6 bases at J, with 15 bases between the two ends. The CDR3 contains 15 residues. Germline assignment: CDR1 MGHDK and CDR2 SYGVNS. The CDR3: CASSAPTGGAGELFF. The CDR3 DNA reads TGTGCCAGCAGTGCACCGACTGGGGGTGCCGGGGAGCTGTTTTTT.